This T cell receptor (beta chain) came from a study of identical twins. Everyone who gave samples was a healthy Caucasian. This clonotype was recorded at least ten times. CDR1 and CDR2 from the germline V gene are MRHNA and SNTAGT. Deletions cut 0 bases from V and 4 bases from J, with 12 bases between. The CDR3 extends over 15 amino acids. TCRdb passed the 5' RACE reads through MiXCR, listing each CDR3 protein once. The sample contains 300,000 to 400,000 distinct CDR3 sequences, around 12% of which appear only once. The sample was also reused in another study, on yellow fever vaccine responses in identical twins. That paper adds: The T cell response to vaccination in identical twins was reportedly partly convergent and partly personalized.

The receptor was isolated from a woman aged 18-29 years in good health. The chain has TRBV6-4 and TRBJ1-1; tentatively, D is TRBD1 (5 bases). Sequencing was performed on CD8+ T cells sorted from blood. The CDR3 DNA reads TGTGCCAGCAGTGACTCAGGGACCGGGGGCACTGAAGCTTTCTTT. Its protein is CASSDSGTGGTEAFF.